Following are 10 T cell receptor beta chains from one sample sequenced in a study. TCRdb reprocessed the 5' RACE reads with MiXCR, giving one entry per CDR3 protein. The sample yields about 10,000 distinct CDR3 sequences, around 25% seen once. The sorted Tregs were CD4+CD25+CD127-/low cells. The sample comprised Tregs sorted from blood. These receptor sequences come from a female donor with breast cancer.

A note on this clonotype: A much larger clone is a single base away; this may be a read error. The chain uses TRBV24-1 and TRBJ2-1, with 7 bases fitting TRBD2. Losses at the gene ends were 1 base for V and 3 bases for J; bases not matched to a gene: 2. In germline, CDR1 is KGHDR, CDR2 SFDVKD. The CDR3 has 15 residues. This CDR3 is CATSDFRGSYNEQFF. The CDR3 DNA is TGTGCCACCAGTGATTTTCGCGGGAGCTACAATGAGCAGTTCTTC.

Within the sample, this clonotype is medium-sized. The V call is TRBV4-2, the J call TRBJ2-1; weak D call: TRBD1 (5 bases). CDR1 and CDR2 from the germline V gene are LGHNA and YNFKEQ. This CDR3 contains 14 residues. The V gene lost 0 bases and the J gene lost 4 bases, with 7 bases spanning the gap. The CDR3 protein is CASSQDRVYNEQFF. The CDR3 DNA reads TGTGCCAGCAGCCAAGACAGGGTGTACAATGAGCAGTTCTTC.

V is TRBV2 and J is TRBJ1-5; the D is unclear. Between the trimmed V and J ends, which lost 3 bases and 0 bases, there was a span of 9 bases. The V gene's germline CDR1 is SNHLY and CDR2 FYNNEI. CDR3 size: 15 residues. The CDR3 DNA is TGTGCCAGCAGTGAGGGAATTGTTAGCAATCAGCCCCAGCATTTT. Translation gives CASSEGIVSNQPQHF.

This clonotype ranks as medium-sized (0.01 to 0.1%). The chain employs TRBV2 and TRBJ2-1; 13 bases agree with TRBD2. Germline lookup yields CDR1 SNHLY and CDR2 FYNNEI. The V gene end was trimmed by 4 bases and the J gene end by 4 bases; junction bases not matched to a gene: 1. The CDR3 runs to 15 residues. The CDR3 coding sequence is TGTGCCAGCAGTGTACTAGCGGGAGGGTACAATGAGCAGTTCTTC. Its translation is CASSVLAGGYNEQFF.

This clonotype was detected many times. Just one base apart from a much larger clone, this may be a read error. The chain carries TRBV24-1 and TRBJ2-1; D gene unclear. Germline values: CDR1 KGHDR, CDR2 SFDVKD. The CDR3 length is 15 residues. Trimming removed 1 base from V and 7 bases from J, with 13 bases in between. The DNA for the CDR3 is TGTGCCACCAGTGATTTTATTGAGTGGTTGAATGAGCAGTTCTTC. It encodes CATSDFIEWLNEQFF.

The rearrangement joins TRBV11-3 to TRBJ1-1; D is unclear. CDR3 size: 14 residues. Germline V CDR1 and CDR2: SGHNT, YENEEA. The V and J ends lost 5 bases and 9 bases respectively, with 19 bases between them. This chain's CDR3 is CASSNTRSDGKAFF. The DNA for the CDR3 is TGTGCCAGCAGCAACACGCGGTCCGATGGTAAAGCTTTCTTT.

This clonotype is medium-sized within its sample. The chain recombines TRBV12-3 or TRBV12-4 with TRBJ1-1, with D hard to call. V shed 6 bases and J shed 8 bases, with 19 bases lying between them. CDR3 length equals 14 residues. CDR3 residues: CASRLLGSSTEAFF. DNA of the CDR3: TGTGCCAGCAGACTCCTAGGGTCATCCACCGAAGCTTTCTTT.

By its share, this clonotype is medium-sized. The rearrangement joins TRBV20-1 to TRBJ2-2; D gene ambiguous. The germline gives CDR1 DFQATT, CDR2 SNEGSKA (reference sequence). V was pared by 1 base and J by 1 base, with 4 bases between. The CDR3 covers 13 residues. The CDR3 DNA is TGCAGTGCTAGAGGGCAGAACACCGGGGAGCTGTTTTTT. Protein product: CSARGQNTGELFF.

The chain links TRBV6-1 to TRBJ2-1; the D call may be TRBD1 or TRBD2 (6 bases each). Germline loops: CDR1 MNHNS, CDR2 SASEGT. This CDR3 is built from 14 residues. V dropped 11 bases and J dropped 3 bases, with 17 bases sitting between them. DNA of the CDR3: TGTGCCGTACGGGCAGGGGAGGTCTACAATGAGCAGTTCTTC. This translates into CAVRAGEVYNEQFF.

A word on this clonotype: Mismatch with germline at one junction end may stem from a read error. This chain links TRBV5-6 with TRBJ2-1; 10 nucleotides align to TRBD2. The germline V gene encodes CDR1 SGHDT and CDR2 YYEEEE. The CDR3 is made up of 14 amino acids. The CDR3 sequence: CASSWTSGHNEKFF. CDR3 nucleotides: TGTGCCAGCAGTTGGACTAGCGGTCACAATGAGAAGTTCTTC.